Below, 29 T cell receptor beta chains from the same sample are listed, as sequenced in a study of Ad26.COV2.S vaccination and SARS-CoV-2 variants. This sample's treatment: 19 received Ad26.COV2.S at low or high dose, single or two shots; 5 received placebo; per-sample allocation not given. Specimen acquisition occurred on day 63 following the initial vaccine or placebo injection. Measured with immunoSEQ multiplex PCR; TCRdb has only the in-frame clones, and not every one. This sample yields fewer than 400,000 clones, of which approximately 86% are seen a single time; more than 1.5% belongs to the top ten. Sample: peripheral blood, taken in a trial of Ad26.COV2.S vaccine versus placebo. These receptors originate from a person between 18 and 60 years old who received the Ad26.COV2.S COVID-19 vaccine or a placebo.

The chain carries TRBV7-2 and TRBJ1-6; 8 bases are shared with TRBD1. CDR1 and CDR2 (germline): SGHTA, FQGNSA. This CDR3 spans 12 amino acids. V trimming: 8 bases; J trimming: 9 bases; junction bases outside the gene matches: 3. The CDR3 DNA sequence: TGTGCCAGCCAAACAGGGGGTTCACCCCTCCACTTT. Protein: CASQTGGSPLHF.

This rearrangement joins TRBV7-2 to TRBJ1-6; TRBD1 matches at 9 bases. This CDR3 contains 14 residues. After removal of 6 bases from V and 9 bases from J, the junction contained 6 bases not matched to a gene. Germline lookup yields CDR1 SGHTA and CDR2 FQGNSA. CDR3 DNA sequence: TGTGCCAGCAGACAGACAGGGGGGAGTTCACCCCTCCACTTT. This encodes CASRQTGGSSPLHF.

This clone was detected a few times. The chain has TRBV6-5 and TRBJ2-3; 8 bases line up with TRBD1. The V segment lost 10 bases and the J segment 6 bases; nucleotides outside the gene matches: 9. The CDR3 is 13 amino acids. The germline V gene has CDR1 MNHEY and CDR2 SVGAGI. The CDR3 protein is CATARGPADTQYF. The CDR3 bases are TGTGCCACCGCCAGGGGGCCAGCCGATACGCAGTATTTT.

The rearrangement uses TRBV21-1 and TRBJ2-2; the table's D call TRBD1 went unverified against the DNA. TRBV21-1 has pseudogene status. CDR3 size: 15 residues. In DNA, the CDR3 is TGTGCCACAGGGGGTGGAGGGATGGGGACCGGGGAGCTGTTTTTT. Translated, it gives CATGGGGMGTGELFF.

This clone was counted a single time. In DNA, the CDR3 is TGTGCCAGCTTGGACAGGGTAGGCACTGAAGCTTTCTTT. Protein sequence: CASLDRVGTEAFF. The chain joins TRBV6-5 to TRBJ1-1; 8 positions match TRBD1. This CDR3 contains 13 residues. CDR1 and CDR2 (germline): MNHEY, SVGAGI. J was trimmed by 4 bases and V by 8 bases; bases with no gene match: 6.

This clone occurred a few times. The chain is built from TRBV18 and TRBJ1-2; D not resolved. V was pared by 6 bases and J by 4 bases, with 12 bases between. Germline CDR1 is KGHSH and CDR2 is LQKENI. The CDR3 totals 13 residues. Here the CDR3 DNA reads TGTGCCAGCTCGGAAGGTGGTGGCTATGGCTACACCTTC. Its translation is CASSEGGGYGYTF.

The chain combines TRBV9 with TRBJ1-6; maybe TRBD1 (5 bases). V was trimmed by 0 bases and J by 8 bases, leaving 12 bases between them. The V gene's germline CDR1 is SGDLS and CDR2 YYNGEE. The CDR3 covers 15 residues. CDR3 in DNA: TGTGCCAGCAGCGTAGGTCCGGGGGGGGATTCACCCCTCCACTTT. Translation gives CASSVGPGGDSPLHF.

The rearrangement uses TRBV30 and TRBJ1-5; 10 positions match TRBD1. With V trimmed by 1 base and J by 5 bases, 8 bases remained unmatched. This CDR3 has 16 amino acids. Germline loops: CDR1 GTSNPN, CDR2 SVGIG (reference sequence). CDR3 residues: CAWSDSPGQGYQPQHF. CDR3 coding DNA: TGTGCCTGGAGTGATTCGCCGGGACAGGGGTATCAGCCCCAGCATTTT.

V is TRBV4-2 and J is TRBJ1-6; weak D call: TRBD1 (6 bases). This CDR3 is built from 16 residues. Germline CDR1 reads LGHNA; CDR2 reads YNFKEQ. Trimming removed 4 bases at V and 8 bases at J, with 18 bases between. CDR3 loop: CASSRDQTGKDSPLHF. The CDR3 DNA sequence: TGTGCCAGCAGCCGAGACCAAACAGGGAAAGATTCACCCCTCCACTTT.

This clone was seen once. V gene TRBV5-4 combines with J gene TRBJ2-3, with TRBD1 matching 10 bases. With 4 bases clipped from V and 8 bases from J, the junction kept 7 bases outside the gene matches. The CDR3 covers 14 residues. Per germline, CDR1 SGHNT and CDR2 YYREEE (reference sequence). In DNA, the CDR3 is TGTGCCAGCAGCCTGACAGGGGGCGAGGCTACGCAGTATTTT. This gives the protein CASSLTGGEATQYF.

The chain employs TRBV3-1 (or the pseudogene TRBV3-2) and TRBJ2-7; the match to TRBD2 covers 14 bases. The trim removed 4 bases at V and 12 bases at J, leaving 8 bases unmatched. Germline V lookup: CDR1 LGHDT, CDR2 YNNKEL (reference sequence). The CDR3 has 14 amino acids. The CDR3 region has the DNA TGTGCCAGCAGCCGGACTAGCGGGGGGCCCGAGGTGTACTTC. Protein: CASSRTSGGPEVYF.

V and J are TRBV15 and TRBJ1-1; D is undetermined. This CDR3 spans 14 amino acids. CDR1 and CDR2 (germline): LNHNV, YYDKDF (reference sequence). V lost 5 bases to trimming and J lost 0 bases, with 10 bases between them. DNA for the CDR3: TGTGCCACCAGCCCCCGCAGCATGAACACTGAAGCTTTCTTT. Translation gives CATSPRSMNTEAFF.

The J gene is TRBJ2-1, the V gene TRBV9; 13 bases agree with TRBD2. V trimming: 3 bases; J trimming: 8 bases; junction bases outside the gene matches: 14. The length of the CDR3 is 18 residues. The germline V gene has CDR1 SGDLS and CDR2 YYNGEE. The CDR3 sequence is CASSAANRLAGGQDEQFF. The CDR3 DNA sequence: TGTGCCAGCAGCGCGGCAAACCGACTAGCGGGGGGACAGGATGAGCAGTTCTTC.

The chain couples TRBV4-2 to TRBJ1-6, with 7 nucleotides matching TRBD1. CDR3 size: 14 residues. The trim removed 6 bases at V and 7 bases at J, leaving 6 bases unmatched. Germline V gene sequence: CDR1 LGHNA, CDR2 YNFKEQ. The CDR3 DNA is TGTGCCAGCAGTCTACCGGGACAGAATTCACCCCTCCACTTT. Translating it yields CASSLPGQNSPLHF.

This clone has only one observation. The CDR3 bases are TGCGCCAGCAGCTTGGGGGGCATGGGTACTGAAGCTTTCTTT. Its protein product is CASSLGGMGTEAFF. The rearrangement uses TRBV4-3 and TRBJ1-1; D is perhaps TRBD1 (6 bases). Between the trimmed V and J ends, which lost 5 bases and 5 bases, there was a span of 15 bases. The CDR3 is 14 amino acids. The germline CDR1 and CDR2 sequences are LGHNA and YSLEER.

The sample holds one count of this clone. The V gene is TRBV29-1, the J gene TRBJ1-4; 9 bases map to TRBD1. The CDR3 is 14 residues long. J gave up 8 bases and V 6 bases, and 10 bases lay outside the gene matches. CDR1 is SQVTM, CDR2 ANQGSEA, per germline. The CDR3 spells CSVLPGQGGEKLFF. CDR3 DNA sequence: TGCAGCGTCCTCCCGGGACAGGGCGGCGAAAAACTGTTTTTT.

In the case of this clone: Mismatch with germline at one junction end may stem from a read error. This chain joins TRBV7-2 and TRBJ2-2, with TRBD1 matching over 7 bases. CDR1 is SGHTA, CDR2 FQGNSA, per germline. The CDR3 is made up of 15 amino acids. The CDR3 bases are TGTGCCAGCAGCCGTAGGGGGCAGCCGATTGGGGGGCTGTTTTTT. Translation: CASSRRGQPIGGLFF. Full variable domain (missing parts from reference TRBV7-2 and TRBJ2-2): GAGVSQSPSNKVTEKGKDVELRCDPISGHTALYWYRQSLGQGLEFLIYFQGNSAPDKSGLPSDRFSAERTGGSVSTLTIQRTQQEDSAVYLCASSRRGQPIGGLFFGEGSRLTVL.

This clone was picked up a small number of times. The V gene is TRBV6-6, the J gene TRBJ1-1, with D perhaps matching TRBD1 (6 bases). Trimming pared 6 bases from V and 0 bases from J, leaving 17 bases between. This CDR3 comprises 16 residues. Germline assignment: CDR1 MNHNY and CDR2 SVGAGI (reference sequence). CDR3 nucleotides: TGTGCCAGCAGGACAGGCACCCCCCCCGTGAACACTGAAGCTTTCTTT. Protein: CASRTGTPPVNTEAFF.

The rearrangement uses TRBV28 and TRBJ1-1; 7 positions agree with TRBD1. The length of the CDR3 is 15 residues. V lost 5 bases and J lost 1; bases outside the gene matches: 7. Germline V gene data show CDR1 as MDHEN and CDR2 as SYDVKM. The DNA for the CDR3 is TGTGCCAGCAGTCCCTTGGGACAGCCGAACACTGAAGCTTTCTTT. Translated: CASSPLGQPNTEAFF.

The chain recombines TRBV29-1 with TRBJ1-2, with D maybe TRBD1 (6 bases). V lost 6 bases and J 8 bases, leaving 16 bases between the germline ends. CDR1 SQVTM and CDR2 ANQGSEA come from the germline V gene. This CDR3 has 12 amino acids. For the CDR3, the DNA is TGCAGCGTAGAACAGGGAGGAGGAGGCTACACCTTC. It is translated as CSVEQGGGGYTF.

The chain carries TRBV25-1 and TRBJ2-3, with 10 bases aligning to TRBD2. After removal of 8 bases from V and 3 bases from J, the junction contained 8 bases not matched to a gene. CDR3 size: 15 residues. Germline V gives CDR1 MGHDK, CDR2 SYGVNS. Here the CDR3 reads CASGSGGRVTDTQYF. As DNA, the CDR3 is TGTGCCAGCGGTAGCGGGGGGAGGGTAACAGATACGCAGTATTTT.

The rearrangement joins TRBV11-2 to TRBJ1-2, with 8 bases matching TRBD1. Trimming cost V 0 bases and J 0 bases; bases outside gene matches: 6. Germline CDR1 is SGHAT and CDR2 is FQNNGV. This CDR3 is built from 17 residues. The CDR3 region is CASSLDPGQGANYGYTF. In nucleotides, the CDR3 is TGTGCCAGCAGCTTAGATCCCGGACAGGGAGCTAACTATGGCTACACCTTC. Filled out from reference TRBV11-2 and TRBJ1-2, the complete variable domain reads EAGVAQSPRYKIIEKRQSVAFWCNPISGHATLYWYQQILGQGPKLLIQFQNNGVVDDSQLPKDRFSAERLKGVDSTLKIQPAKLEDSAVYLCASSLDPGQGANYGYTFGSGTRLTVV.

CDR3 DNA: TGTGCCTGGAGAGCCTCGAGGGTATATGGCTACACCTTC. This sequence encodes CAWRASRVYGYTF. This chain uses TRBV30 with TRBJ1-2; D is undetermined. Germline CDR1 is GTSNPN and CDR2 is SVGIG (reference sequence). CDR3 size: 13 residues. Trimming took 3 bases from V and 5 from J, leaving 13 bases between them.

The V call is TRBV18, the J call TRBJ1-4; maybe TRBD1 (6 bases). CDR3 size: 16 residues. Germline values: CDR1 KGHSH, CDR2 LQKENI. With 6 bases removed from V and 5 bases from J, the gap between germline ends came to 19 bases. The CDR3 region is CASSDGQKILNEKLFF. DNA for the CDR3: TGTGCCAGCTCGGACGGACAGAAGATACTGAATGAAAAACTGTTTTTT.

For the CDR3, the DNA is TGTGCCAGCAGTTATCGATCCCAGGGGACCCTCCACGAGCAGTACTTC. Translating gives CASSYRSQGTLHEQYF. The V and J genes are TRBV6-5 and TRBJ2-7; the D gene is possibly TRBD1 (6 bases). V was trimmed by 3 bases and J by 5 bases, leaving 20 bases between them. There are 16 residues in the CDR3. Germline-derived CDR1 and CDR2 are MNHEY and SVGAGI.

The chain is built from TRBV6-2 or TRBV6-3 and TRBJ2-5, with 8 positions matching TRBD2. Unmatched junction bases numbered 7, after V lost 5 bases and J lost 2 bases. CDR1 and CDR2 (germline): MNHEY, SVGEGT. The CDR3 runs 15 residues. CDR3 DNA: TGTGCCAGCAGTCCGAATAGCGGGGCGCAAGAGACCCAGTACTTC. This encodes CASSPNSGAQETQYF.

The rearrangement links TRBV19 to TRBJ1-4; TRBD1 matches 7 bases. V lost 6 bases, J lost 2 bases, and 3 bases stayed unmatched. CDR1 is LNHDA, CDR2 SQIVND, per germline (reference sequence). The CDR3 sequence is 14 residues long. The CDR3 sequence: CASRPGQTNEKLFF. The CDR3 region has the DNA TGTGCCAGTAGACCGGGACAGACTAATGAAAAACTGTTTTTT.

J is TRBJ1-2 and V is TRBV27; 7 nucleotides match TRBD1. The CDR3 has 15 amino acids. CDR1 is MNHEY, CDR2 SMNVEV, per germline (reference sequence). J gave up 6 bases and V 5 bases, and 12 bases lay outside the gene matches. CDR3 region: CASSPDRVIPNGYTF. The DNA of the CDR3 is TGTGCCAGCAGTCCAGACAGGGTAATTCCTAATGGCTACACCTTC.

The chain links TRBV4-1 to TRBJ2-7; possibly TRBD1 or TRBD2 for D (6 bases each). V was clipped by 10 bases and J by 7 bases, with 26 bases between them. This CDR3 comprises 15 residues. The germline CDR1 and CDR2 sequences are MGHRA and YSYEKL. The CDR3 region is CATSRGQVRDQEQYF. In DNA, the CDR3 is TGCGCCACCTCACGGGGGCAAGTAAGGGATCAAGAGCAGTACTTC.